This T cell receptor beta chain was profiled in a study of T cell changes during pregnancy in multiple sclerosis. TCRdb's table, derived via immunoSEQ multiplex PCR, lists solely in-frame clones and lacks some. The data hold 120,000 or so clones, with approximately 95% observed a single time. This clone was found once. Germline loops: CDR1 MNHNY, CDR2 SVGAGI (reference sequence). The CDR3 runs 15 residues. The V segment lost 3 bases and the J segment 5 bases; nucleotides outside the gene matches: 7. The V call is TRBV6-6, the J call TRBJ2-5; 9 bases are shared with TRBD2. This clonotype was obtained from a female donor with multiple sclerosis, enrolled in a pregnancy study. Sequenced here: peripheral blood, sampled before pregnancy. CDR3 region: CASSYFSGRGETQYF. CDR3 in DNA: TGTGCCAGCAGTTATTTTAGCGGGAGAGGGGAGACCCAGTACTTC.